This TCR beta chain comes out of a study of blood T cell repertoires in COVID-19. V lost 5 bases to trimming and J lost 6 bases, with 21 bases between them. This CDR3 has 16 amino acids. Germline-derived CDR1 and CDR2 are SGDLS and YYNGEE. Produced via immunoSEQ multiplex PCR; TCRdb's table is partial and in-frame only. The table includes 85,000 to 95,000 clones, 76% detected once. The specimen sequenced was peripheral blood. This sequence was found in a man between 65 and 85 years old with acute or convalescent COVID-19. The V gene is TRBV9, the J gene TRBJ2-1, with D possibly matching TRBD1 (8 bases). The CDR3 DNA follows: TGTGCCAGCAGTTTAGGGGGGGAGACAGGGGTCAATGAGCAGTTCTTC. Protein: CASSLGGETGVNEQFF.